The clone carrying this TCR beta chain was recorded only once. As yet, its antigen is unknown. This record belongs to a study of OX40 agonist ivuxolimab in advanced cancers. The wider study: A diagnosis of hepatocellular carcinoma, melanoma, renal cell or head and neck cancer was present in dose-escalation patients. The dose-escalation cohort was approximately 80% male, with a mean age of around 54 years, ranging about 23 to 90. In three patients, partial responses were observed, one with hepatocellular carcinoma and two with cutaneous melanoma.

Notes on the study in general: With doses of 0.1 to 3.0 mg/kg, CD4+ and CD8+ blood T cells had undergone clonal expansion by week 6.

TCRdb's table, derived via immunoSEQ multiplex PCR, lists solely in-frame clones and lacks some. The table lists approximately 30,000 clones, around nine tenths of them singletons, with 31% in the top ten. The CDR3 contains 14 residues. Deletions cut 2 bases from V and 9 bases from J, with 16 bases between. Germline V lookup: CDR1 MGHDK, CDR2 SYGVNS. This receptor was identified in an adult with an advanced solid tumor such as melanoma, head and neck, liver or kidney cancer. The chain is built from TRBV25-1 and TRBJ2-5; D might be TRBD2 (6 bases). This sample comprised CD4+ or CD8+ T cells sorted from blood, obtained in a trial of the OX40 agonist ivuxolimab. Here the CDR3 reads CASSEAGLTEAQYF. The CDR3 region has the DNA TGTGCCAGCAGTGAAGCGGGACTCACGGAGGCCCAGTACTTC.